The 17 T cell receptor beta chains presented below share a single source sample, sequenced in a study of post-analysis software for immune sequencing data. Study-wide findings and caveats: Four or five TRBV segments, TRBV5-6, TRBV5-1 and TRBV20-1 among them, were found more frequent in patients than controls.

Included in the TCR beta cDNA libraries were unique molecular identifiers. TCRdb redid the calling of the PCR reads with MiXCR, one entry per CDR3 protein. The table has hundreds of thousands of distinct CDR3 sequences, 40% to 55% seen once; the top ten hold over 10%. No cognate antigen is known for these TCRs. The material sequenced was blood. These receptors were taken from a girl between 10 and 17 years old with multiple sclerosis.

The gene calls are TRBV29-1 and TRBJ1-4; TRBD1 matches at 7 bases. Germline CDR1 and CDR2: SQVTM and ANQGSEA. The CDR3 is made up of 12 amino acids. Trimming at V came to 6 bases and at J to 4 bases, leaving 2 bases not matched to a gene. CDR3 amino acids: CSVGTDNEKLFF. The DNA of the CDR3 is TGCAGCGTGGGGACAGATAATGAAAAACTGTTTTTT.

This clonotype was counted only a few times. The chain carries TRBV12-3 or TRBV12-4 and TRBJ2-7, with TRBD1 as a possible D gene (5 bases). V was pared by 9 bases and J by 7 bases, with 19 bases between. There are 13 residues in the CDR3. CDR3 sequence (DNA): TGTGCCAGTACCCGGACCTTAAGGGGTGAGCAGTACTTC. This encodes CASTRTLRGEQYF.

V gene TRBV29-1 combines with J gene TRBJ2-5; tentatively, D is TRBD2 (6 bases). This CDR3 has 13 residues. The germline V gene has CDR1 SQVTM and CDR2 ANQGSEA. Trimming took 7 bases from V and 7 from J, leaving 19 bases between them. CDR3 sequence reads: CSGTTDRGGTQYF. Written as DNA, the CDR3 is TGCAGCGGAACGACAGATCGGGGAGGGACCCAGTACTTC.

The chain uses TRBV6-5 and TRBJ2-5, with TRBD1 identical over 11 bases. V lost 0 bases and J lost 7; bases outside the gene matches: 19. Germline V gene data show CDR1 as MNHEY and CDR2 as SVGAGI. CDR3 length equals 20 residues. CDR3 in amino acids: CASSYSRFRPGQGGGGTQYF. DNA for the CDR3: TGTGCCAGCAGTTACTCGAGGTTCCGGCCGGGACAGGGGGGTGGAGGGACCCAGTACTTC.

The chain links TRBV24-1 to TRBJ2-5, with TRBD1 as a possible D gene (6 bases). The CDR3 is made up of 14 amino acids. Trimming removed 1 base from V and 7 bases from J, with 12 bases in between. Germline assignment: CDR1 KGHDR and CDR2 SFDVKD. CDR3 amino acids: CATSDFKGEGTQYF. CDR3 DNA sequence: TGTGCCACCAGTGATTTTAAGGGGGAAGGGACCCAGTACTTC.

Concerning this clonotype itself: This clone may be a read error of a much larger clone one base away. This rearrangement joins TRBV6-2 or TRBV6-3 to TRBJ2-7; 7 nucleotides line up with TRBD1. J gave up 2 bases and V 2 bases, and 3 bases lay outside the gene matches. The CDR3 length is 14 residues. Germline lookup yields CDR1 MNHEY and CDR2 SVGEGT. In DNA, the CDR3 is TGTGCCAGCAGTTACCGGGACAGCGCCTACGAGCAGTACGTC. Protein product: CASSYRDSAYEQYV.

The chain uses TRBV29-1 and TRBJ2-2; 11 bases match TRBD1. V lost 4 bases and J lost 6; bases outside the gene matches: 7. Germline loops: CDR1 SQVTM, CDR2 ANQGSEA. The CDR3 runs 15 residues. CDR3 nucleotide sequence: TGCAGCGTTGGCAATCCGGGACAGGGGGCCGGGGAGCTGTTTTTT. Translating it yields CSVGNPGQGAGELFF.

A note on this clonotype: A read error may be the cause here, since a much bigger clone is one base away. The V gene is TRBV12-3 or TRBV12-4, the J gene TRBJ2-1, with 15 bases lining up with TRBD2. With 0 bases clipped from V and 7 bases from J, the junction kept 19 bases outside the gene matches. This CDR3 has 22 residues. Written as DNA, the CDR3 is TGTGCCAGCAGTTTAGCGCTGGGGACTAGCGGGAGGACTGGGCCCGCTACTAATGAGCAGTTCTTC. Protein: CASSLALGTSGRTGPATNEQFF.

This clonotype occurred a few times. Mismatch with germline at one junction end may stem from a read error. The genes are TRBV27 and TRBJ2-1; TRBD1 matches 9 bases. Germline V gives CDR1 MNHEY, CDR2 SMNVEV (reference sequence). This CDR3 is 13 amino acids long. CDR3 DNA: TGTGCCAGCAGACAGGGGGCTTACAATGAGCAGTTCTTT. It specifies CASRQGAYNEQFF.

This clonotype occurred a few times. V is TRBV20-1 and J is TRBJ2-5; a possible D gene is TRBD1 (6 bases). V gave up 6 bases and J gave up 2 bases, with 10 bases separating them. This CDR3 is built from 12 residues. Germline assignment: CDR1 DFQATT and CDR2 SNEGSKA (reference sequence). The CDR3 is CSAEGHQETQYF. CDR3 DNA: TGCAGTGCCGAGGGACATCAAGAGACCCAGTACTTC.

A word on this clonotype: Germline is not matched at one junction end, which may reflect a read error. The rearrangement uses TRBV5-1 and TRBJ2-5; D perhaps matches TRBD2 (5 bases). CDR1 SGHRS and CDR2 YFSETQ come from the germline V gene. This CDR3 spans 14 amino acids. CDR3 in DNA: TGTGCCAGCAGCTTAGCCGGGGTCCAAGAGACCCAGTACTTC. Translating it yields CASSLAGVQETQYF.

The V call is TRBV2, the J call TRBJ2-1, with TRBD1 matching over 8 bases. This CDR3 contains 18 residues. In germline, CDR1 is SNHLY, CDR2 FYNNEI. CDR3 loop: CTCRTGQGGYSSYNEQFF. The CDR3 DNA is TGTACCTGCAGAACCGGACAGGGCGGATACAGCTCCTACAATGAGCAGTTCTTC.

This clonotype appeared a single time. The rearrangement links TRBV3-1 to TRBJ1-4, with TRBD1 matching over 9 bases. The germline gives CDR1 LGHDT, CDR2 YNNKEL (reference sequence). Trimming cost V 4 bases and J 8 bases; bases outside gene matches: 11. The CDR3 consists of 16 residues. CDR3 coding DNA: TGTGCCAGCAGCCCACCCCCCGGGACAGGGCTGGAAAAACTGTTTTTT. Residues: CASSPPPGTGLEKLFF.

This clonotype turned up a few times. V is TRBV5-1 and J is TRBJ2-1; 9 bases line up with TRBD2. This CDR3 is built from 15 residues. Looked up from germline, CDR1 is SGHRS and CDR2 is YFSETQ. V was clipped by 0 bases and J by 6 bases; unmatched bases: 4. CDR3 in amino acids: CASSLDLAGSNEQFF. The CDR3, as DNA: TGCGCCAGCAGCTTGGATCTAGCGGGGAGCAATGAGCAGTTCTTC.

This sequence joins TRBV7-3 and TRBJ2-1; D unclear. CDR3 size: 12 residues. Trimming shortened V by 3 bases and J by 11 bases, and 11 bases separated the two germline ends. Germline lookup yields CDR1 SGHTA and CDR2 FQGTGA. CDR3 amino acids: CASSFQNSQQFF. As DNA, the CDR3 is TGTGCCAGCAGCTTCCAAAACTCGCAGCAGTTCTTC.

This sequence joins TRBV28 and TRBJ2-7, with a possible D match to TRBD2 (6 bases). Germline assignment: CDR1 MDHEN and CDR2 SYDVKM. This CDR3 spans 16 amino acids. With 7 bases removed from V and 2 bases from J, the gap between germline ends came to 21 bases. CDR3: CASMGNTGLGAYEQYF. The CDR3 nucleotides are TGTGCCAGCATGGGGAATACGGGACTGGGGGCCTACGAGCAGTACTTC.

This clonotype was counted between two and nine times. The V call is TRBV28, the J call TRBJ1-2; D possibly corresponds to TRBD1 (6 bases). Trimming shortened V by 6 bases and J by 6 bases, and 14 bases separated the two germline ends. This CDR3 comprises 13 residues. The germline V gene has CDR1 MDHEN and CDR2 SYDVKM. The chain's CDR3 is CASRASGENGYTF. CDR3 DNA: TGTGCCAGCAGGGCCTCAGGGGAAAATGGCTACACCTTC.